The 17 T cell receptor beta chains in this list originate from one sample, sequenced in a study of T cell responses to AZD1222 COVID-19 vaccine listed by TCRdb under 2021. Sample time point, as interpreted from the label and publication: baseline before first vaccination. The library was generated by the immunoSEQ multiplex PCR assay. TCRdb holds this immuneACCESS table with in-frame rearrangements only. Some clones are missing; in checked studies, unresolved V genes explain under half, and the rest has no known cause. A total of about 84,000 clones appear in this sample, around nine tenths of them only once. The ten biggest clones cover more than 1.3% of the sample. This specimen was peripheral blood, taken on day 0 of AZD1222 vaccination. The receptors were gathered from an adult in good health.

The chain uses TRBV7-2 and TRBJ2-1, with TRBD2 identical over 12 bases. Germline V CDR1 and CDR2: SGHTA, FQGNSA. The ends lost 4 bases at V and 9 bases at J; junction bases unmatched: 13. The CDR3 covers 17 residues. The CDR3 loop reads CASSSDLAGGRIGEQFF. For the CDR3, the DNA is TGTGCCAGCAGCTCCGACCTAGCGGGAGGGCGAATAGGTGAGCAGTTCTTC.

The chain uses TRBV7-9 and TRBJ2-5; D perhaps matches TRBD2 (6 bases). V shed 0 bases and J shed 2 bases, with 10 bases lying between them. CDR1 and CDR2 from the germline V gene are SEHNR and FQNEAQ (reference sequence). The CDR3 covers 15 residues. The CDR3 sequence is CASSLAAGGQETQYF. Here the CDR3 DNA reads TGTGCCAGCAGCTTAGCTGCCGGGGGTCAAGAGACCCAGTACTTC. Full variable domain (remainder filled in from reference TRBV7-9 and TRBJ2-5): DTGVSQNPRHKITKRGQNVTFRCDPISEHNRLYWYRQTLGQGPEFLTYFQNEAQLEKSRLLSDRFSAERPKGSFSTLEIQRTEQGDSAMYLCASSLAAGGQETQYFGPGTRLLVL.

The DNA of the CDR3 is TGTGCCAGCAAAAGGGGCGGAACGAACACTGAAGCTTTCTTT. This codes for CASKRGGTNTEAFF. The gene calls are TRBV6-5 and TRBJ1-1, with D possibly matching TRBD1 (5 bases). Deletions cut 7 bases from V and 1 base from J, with 13 bases between. The CDR3 is 14 residues long. Germline V gene data show CDR1 as MNHEY and CDR2 as SVGAGI.

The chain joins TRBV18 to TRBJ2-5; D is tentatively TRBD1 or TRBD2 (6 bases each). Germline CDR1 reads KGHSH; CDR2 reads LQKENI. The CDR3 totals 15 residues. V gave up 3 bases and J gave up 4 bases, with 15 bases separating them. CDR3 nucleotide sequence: TGTGCCAGCTCACCTCTCCCGAGGGGGGTAGAGACCCAGTACTTC. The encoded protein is CASSPLPRGVETQYF.

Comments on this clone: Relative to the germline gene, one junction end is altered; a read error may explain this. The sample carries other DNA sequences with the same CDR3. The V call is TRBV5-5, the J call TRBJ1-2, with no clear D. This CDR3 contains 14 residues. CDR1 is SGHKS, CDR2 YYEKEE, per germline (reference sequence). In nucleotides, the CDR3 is TGTGCCAGCAGCTTGGGGGAATCGAACTATGGTTACACCTTC. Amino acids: CASSLGESNYGYTF.

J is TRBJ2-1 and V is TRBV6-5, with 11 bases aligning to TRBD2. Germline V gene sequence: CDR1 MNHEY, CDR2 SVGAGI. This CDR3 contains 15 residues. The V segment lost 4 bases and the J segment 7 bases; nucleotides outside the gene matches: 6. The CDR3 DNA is TGTGCCAGCAGTTCATTAGCGGGAGGGTCAAATGAGCAGTTCTTC. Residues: CASSSLAGGSNEQFF.

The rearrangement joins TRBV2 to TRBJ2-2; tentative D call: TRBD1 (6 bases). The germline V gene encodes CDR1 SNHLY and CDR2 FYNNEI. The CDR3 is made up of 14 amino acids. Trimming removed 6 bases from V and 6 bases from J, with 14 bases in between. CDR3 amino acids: CASSILTGSGELFF. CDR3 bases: TGTGCCAGCAGCATTCTTACAGGGTCCGGGGAGCTGTTTTTT.

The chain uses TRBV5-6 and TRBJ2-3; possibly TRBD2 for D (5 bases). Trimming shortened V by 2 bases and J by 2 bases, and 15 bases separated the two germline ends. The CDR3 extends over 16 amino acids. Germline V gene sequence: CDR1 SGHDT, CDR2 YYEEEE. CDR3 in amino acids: CASSLKLEGDTDTQYF. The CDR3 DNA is TGTGCCAGCAGCTTAAAACTAGAGGGCGACACAGATACGCAGTATTTT.

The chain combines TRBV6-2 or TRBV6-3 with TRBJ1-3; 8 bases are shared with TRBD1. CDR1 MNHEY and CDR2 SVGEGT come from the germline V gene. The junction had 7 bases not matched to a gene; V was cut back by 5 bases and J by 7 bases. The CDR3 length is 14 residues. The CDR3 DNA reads TGTGCCAGCAGTCTCGGACAGGGCTGGAACACCATATATTTT. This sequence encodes CASSLGQGWNTIYF.

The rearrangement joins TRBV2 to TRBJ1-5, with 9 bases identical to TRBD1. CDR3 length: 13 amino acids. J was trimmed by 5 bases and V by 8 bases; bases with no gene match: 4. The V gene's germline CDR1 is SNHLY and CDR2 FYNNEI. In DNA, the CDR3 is TGTGCCAGCGTCGGACAGGGGTATCAGCCCCAGCATTTT. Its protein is CASVGQGYQPQHF.

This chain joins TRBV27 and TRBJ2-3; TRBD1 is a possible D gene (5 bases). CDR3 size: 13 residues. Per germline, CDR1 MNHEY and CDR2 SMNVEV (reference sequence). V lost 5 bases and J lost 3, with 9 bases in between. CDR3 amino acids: CASSRQGTDTQYF. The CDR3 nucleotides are TGTGCCAGCAGTCGGCAGGGAACAGATACGCAGTATTTT.

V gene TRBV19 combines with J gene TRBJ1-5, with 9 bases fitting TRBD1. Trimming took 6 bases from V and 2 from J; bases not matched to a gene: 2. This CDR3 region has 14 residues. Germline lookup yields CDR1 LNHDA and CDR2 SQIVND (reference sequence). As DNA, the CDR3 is TGTGCCAGTAGATGGACAGGGGGCAATCAGCCCCAGCATTTT. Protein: CASRWTGGNQPQHF.

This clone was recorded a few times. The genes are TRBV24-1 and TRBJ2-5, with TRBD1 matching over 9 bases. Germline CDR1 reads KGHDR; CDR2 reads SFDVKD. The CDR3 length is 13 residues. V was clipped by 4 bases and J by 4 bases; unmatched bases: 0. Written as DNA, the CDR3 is TGTGCCACCAGTGAGACAGGGGGAGAGACCCAGTACTTC. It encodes CATSETGGETQYF.

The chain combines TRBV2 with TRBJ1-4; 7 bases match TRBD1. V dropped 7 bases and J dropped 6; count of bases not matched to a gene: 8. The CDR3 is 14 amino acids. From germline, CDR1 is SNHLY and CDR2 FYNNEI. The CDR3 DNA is TGTGCCAGCAAGACGACAGGGTTGTATGAAAAACTGTTTTTT. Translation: CASKTTGLYEKLFF.

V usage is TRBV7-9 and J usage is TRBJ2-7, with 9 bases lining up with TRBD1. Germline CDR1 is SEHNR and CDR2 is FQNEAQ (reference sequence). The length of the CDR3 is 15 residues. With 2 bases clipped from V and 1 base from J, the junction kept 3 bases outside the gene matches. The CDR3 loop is CASSLRTGESYEQYF. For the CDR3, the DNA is TGTGCCAGCAGCTTACGGACAGGGGAATCCTACGAGCAGTACTTC.

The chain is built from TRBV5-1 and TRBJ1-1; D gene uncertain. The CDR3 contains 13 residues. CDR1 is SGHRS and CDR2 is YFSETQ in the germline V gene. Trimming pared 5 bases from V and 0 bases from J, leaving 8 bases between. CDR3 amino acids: CASSRDLNTEAFF. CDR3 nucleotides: TGCGCCAGCAGTAGAGACTTGAACACTGAAGCTTTCTTT.

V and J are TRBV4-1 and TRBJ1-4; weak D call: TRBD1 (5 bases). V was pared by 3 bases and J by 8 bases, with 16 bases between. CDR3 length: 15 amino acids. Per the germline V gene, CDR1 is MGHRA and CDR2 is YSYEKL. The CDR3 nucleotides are TGCGCCAGCAGCCAGGGTGCCGGGGGAGTGGAAAAACTGTTTTTT. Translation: CASSQGAGGVEKLFF.